The 30 T cell receptor beta chains presented below share a single source sample, sequenced in a study of vaccination and CD4 T cells after COVID-19. Treatment denoted: roughly 10-day PBMC culture with coronavirus spike peptide pools or control peptides (ViraFEST assay). Sequence data for DNA of cultured CD4+ T cells were generated by the Oncomine TCR Beta short-read assay. A single record per CDR3 protein comes from TCRdb applying MiXCR to the PCR reads. The sample yields 8,500 to 13,000 distinct CDR3 sequences, 43% seen once. These TCRs are of unknown antigen specificity. The specimen sequenced was CD4+ T cells from blood, cultured in vitro. These receptor sequences come from a human donor who had recovered from COVID-19.

This chain uses TRBV12-3 or TRBV12-4 with TRBJ1-2; 7 positions agree with TRBD1. There are 14 residues in the CDR3. After removal of 4 bases from V and 8 bases from J, the junction contained 10 bases not matched to a gene. The CDR3 is CASSWDSQGLGYTF. In DNA form, the CDR3 reads TGTGCCAGCAGTTGGGACAGCCAGGGCTTGGGCTACACCTTC.

This clonotype was detected only a few times. The chain carries TRBV6-5 and TRBJ1-1; 7 bases align to TRBD1. Germline V gene data show CDR1 as MNHEY and CDR2 as SVGAGI. Losses at the gene ends were 2 bases for V and 4 bases for J; bases not matched to a gene: 7. This CDR3 has 15 amino acids. The chain's CDR3 is CASSYLRQGSTEAFF. CDR3 nucleotides: TGTGCCAGCAGTTACCTTCGACAGGGAAGCACTGAAGCTTTCTTT.

The CDR3 protein is CASSFEHGTGVYEQYF. The CDR3 nucleotides read TGTGCCAGCAGCTTCGAACATGGGACGGGGGTCTACGAGCAGTACTTC. The chain has TRBV11-2 and TRBJ2-7; possibly TRBD2 for D (6 bases). V lost 3 bases to trimming and J lost 3 bases, with 18 bases between them. This CDR3 has 16 amino acids. Germline CDR1 reads SGHAT; CDR2 reads FQNNGV. The full variable domain, completed using reference TRBV11-2 and TRBJ2-7, is EAGVAQSPRYKIIEKRQSVAFWCNPISGHATLYWYQQILGQGPKLLIQFQNNGVVDDSQLPKDRFSAERLKGVDSTLKIQPAKLEDSAVYLCASSFEHGTGVYEQYFGPGTRLTVT.

This rearrangement joins TRBV12-3 or TRBV12-4 to TRBJ1-6; possible D gene TRBD1, 5 bases. The ends were cut back, 0 bases at V and 9 bases at J, with 15 bases in the middle. The CDR3 contains 16 residues. CDR3 sequence reads: CASSLAGLGASSPLHF. CDR3 DNA: TGTGCCAGCAGTTTAGCGGGTCTAGGGGCGAGTTCACCCCTCCACTTT.

The V call is TRBV12-5, the J call TRBJ2-3; 9 bases match TRBD1. V was pared by 0 bases and J by 4 bases, with 8 bases of the junction left unmatched. This CDR3 has 17 residues. From germline, CDR1 is LGHNT and CDR2 FRNRAP. The CDR3, as DNA: TGTGCTAGTGGTTTGGTAACGGGACAGGGTAGAGCAGATACGCAGTATTTT. Encoded protein: CASGLVTGQGRADTQYF.

This clonotype was observed a few times. The V call is TRBV10-1, the J call TRBJ1-1; 9 positions match TRBD1. In germline, CDR1 is WNHNN, CDR2 SYGVQD (reference sequence). The V gene end was trimmed by 11 bases and the J gene end by 1 base; junction bases not matched to a gene: 14. The CDR3 has 16 residues. Here the CDR3 DNA reads TGCGCCGACGGACGGGACAGGGTATTCAAGAACACTGAAGCTTTCTTT. This sequence encodes CADGRDRVFKNTEAFF.

J is TRBJ1-1 and V is TRBV4-1, with D uncertain. From germline, CDR1 is MGHRA and CDR2 YSYEKL. Between the trimmed V and J ends, which lost 3 bases and 1 base, there was a span of 6 bases. The CDR3 contains 13 residues. The CDR3 DNA reads TGCGCCAGCAGCCACGAAGAGAACACTGAAGCTTTCTTT. It is translated as CASSHEENTEAFF.

This clonotype was picked up a small number of times. V is TRBV6-5 and J is TRBJ1-6; tentatively, D is TRBD1 (5 bases). The CDR3 covers 16 residues. Deletions cut 4 bases from V and 5 bases from J, with 15 bases between. Germline CDR1 MNHEY, CDR2 SVGAGI. The CDR3 DNA is TGTGCCAGCAGTTTTTTAAGGGGAGTGAATAATTCACCCCTCCACTTT. Its protein product is CASSFLRGVNNSPLHF.

This clonotype was observed a few times. The chain couples TRBV6-4 to TRBJ2-3; the match to TRBD1 covers 9 bases. The germline gives CDR1 MRHNA, CDR2 SNTAGT. This CDR3 comprises 15 residues. The trim removed 6 bases at V and 3 bases at J, leaving 7 bases unmatched. CDR3 residues: CASRPTGGGTDTQYF. The CDR3 DNA follows: TGTGCCAGCAGGCCGACAGGGGGAGGAACAGATACGCAGTATTTT.

This chain joins TRBV12-3 or TRBV12-4 and TRBJ2-2; 10 nucleotides match TRBD1. The CDR3 totals 15 residues. V lost 6 bases to trimming and J lost 3 bases; unmatched junction nucleotides: 4. CDR3 in amino acids: CASRRTGGYTGELFF. CDR3 DNA sequence: TGTGCCAGCAGGAGGACAGGGGGGTACACCGGGGAGCTGTTTTTT.

As regards this clonotype: A junction boundary mismatches the germline segment, possibly from a read error. The V and J genes are TRBV12-3 or TRBV12-4 and TRBJ2-7; D remains unclear. There are 14 residues in the CDR3. The CDR3: CASKRDAISYEQYF. CDR3 DNA: TGTGCCAGCAAACGAGACGCGATCTCCTACGAGCAGTATTTC.

Concerning this clonotype itself: A read error is possible here, since a much larger clone lies one base away. This chain joins TRBV5-1 and TRBJ1-3; TRBD1 might be the D (6 bases). The CDR3 sequence is 15 residues long. V gave up 2 bases and J gave up 2 bases, with 11 bases separating them. CDR1 SGHRS and CDR2 YFSETQ come from the germline V gene. In DNA form, the CDR3 reads TGCGCCAGCAGCTTAGACAGGATGGCTGGAAACACCATATATTTT. Translating gives CASSLDRMAGNTIYF.

This chain connects TRBV7-8 to TRBJ2-3; the match to TRBD1 covers 10 bases. In germline, CDR1 is SGHVS, CDR2 FQNEAQ. V was clipped by 6 bases and J by 5 bases; unmatched bases: 8. The CDR3 consists of 15 residues. In nucleotides, the CDR3 is TGTGCCAGCAGACGACAGGGGGCATGGGGAGATACGCAGTATTTT. Translation gives CASRRQGAWGDTQYF.

J is TRBJ2-1 and V is TRBV11-2; possibly TRBD1 for D (5 bases). V was shortened by 2 bases and J by 8 bases, with 7 bases between the two germline ends. Germline V gene sequence: CDR1 SGHAT, CDR2 FQNNGV. This CDR3 contains 12 residues. The CDR3 spells CASSLQGYEQFF. CDR3 in DNA: TGTGCCAGCAGCTTACAGGGATATGAGCAGTTCTTC. Together with reference TRBV11-2 and TRBJ2-1, the CDR3 gives the full variable domain: EAGVAQSPRYKIIEKRQSVAFWCNPISGHATLYWYQQILGQGPKLLIQFQNNGVVDDSQLPKDRFSAERLKGVDSTLKIQPAKLEDSAVYLCASSLQGYEQFFGPGTRLTVL.

V gene TRBV4-3 combines with J gene TRBJ2-7, with D maybe TRBD2 (6 bases). This CDR3 has 16 amino acids. V was pared by 4 bases and J by 5 bases, with 21 bases between. The germline gives CDR1 LGHNA, CDR2 YSLEER. The CDR3 DNA sequence: TGCGCCAGCAGCCCTCCCCGGGAGCCTGAAAAAGACGAGCAGTACTTC. This encodes CASSPPREPEKDEQYF.

This clonotype showed up just a few times. This sequence joins TRBV30 and TRBJ1-2; D unclear. The germline V gene has CDR1 GTSNPN and CDR2 SVGIG (reference sequence). Trimming pared 3 bases from V and 2 bases from J, leaving 13 bases between. The CDR3 is made up of 14 amino acids. The CDR3 region is CAWRTIGKNYGYTF. DNA for the CDR3: TGTGCCTGGAGAACAATAGGGAAGAACTATGGCTACACCTTC.

The chain is built from TRBV6-1 and TRBJ2-5, with 8 bases aligning to TRBD2. Germline values: CDR1 MNHNS, CDR2 SASEGT. There are 12 residues in the CDR3. The V gene end was trimmed by 8 bases and the J gene end by 5 bases; junction bases not matched to a gene: 4. This CDR3 is CASRRGGETQYF. For the CDR3, the DNA is TGTGCCAGCCGTCGGGGGGGGGAGACCCAGTACTTC.

CDR3 residues: CASSYPVGEQYF. Written as DNA, the CDR3 is TGTGCCAGCAGTTACCCCGTCGGCGAGCAGTACTTC. The chain combines TRBV6-2 or TRBV6-3 with TRBJ2-7; D is ambiguous. The germline V gene has CDR1 MNHEY and CDR2 SVGEGT. The CDR3 is made up of 12 amino acids. With 2 bases removed from V and 6 bases from J, the gap between germline ends came to 8 bases.

CDR3 coding DNA: TGTGCCAGCCGGACAGGGCAAAGCACTGAAGCTTTCTTT. This sequence encodes CASRTGQSTEAFF. This sequence joins TRBV6-1 and TRBJ1-1; TRBD1 agrees at 8 bases. With 8 bases clipped from V and 4 bases from J, the junction kept 6 bases outside the gene matches. The length of the CDR3 is 13 residues. Germline CDR1 is MNHNS and CDR2 is SASEGT.

The rearrangement joins TRBV4-1 to TRBJ2-2; TRBD2 might be the D (6 bases). V was trimmed by 4 bases and J by 0 bases, leaving 12 bases between them. Per the germline V gene, CDR1 is MGHRA and CDR2 is YSYEKL. CDR3 size: 16 residues. The CDR3 loop is CASSRVRGANTGELFF. The CDR3 DNA follows: TGCGCCAGCAGCCGAGTGCGGGGTGCGAACACCGGGGAGCTGTTTTTT.

This clonotype was picked up a small number of times. V gene TRBV15 combines with J gene TRBJ1-6; 10 bases are a match to TRBD1. After removal of 4 bases from V and 7 bases from J, the junction contained 4 bases not matched to a gene. Germline CDR1 reads LNHNV; CDR2 reads YYDKDF (reference sequence). This CDR3 contains 15 residues. The CDR3: CATSTRTGGNSPLHF. DNA for the CDR3: TGTGCCACCAGCACTCGGACAGGGGGAAATTCACCCCTCCACTTT.

The chain links TRBV30 to TRBJ2-1, with 7 bases identical to TRBD2. The CDR3 has 14 amino acids. CDR1 and CDR2 (germline): GTSNPN, SVGIG (reference sequence). V was clipped by 0 bases and J by 10 bases; unmatched bases: 9. The CDR3 region has the DNA TGTGCCTGGAGTGTACTTGAGGGCGGGGGAGAGCAGTTCTTC. As protein: CAWSVLEGGGEQFF.

This clonotype came up a few times. The gene calls are TRBV11-3 and TRBJ2-3; D may be TRBD1 or TRBD2 (6 bases each). CDR3 length: 14 amino acids. Germline V lookup: CDR1 SGHNT, CDR2 YENEEA. The germline V and J ends were trimmed by 3 bases and 6 bases, with 13 bases remaining between them. The CDR3 nucleotides read TGTGCCAGCAGCTTCGAGGGGGGCCCGGATACGCAGTATTTT. It specifies CASSFEGGPDTQYF. Drawing the rest from reference TRBV11-3 and TRBJ2-3, the complete variable domain is EAGVVQSPRYKIIEKKQPVAFWCNPISGHNTLYWYLQNLGQGPELLIRYENEEAVDDSQLPKDRFSAERLKGVDSTLKIQPAELGDSAVYLCASSFEGGPDTQYFGPGTRLTVL.

This clonotype was detected a few times. The V call is TRBV6-1, the J call TRBJ2-1; TRBD1 or TRBD2 may be the D gene (5 bases each). CDR1 is MNHNS and CDR2 is SASEGT in the germline V gene. V was cut by 6 bases and J by 15 bases, with 27 bases left in between. The CDR3 is 15 residues long. CDR3 sequence (DNA): TGTGCCAGCAGCCCGAAGGGGTTTGCTAGCCCCTCGCGGTTCTTC. This gives the protein CASSPKGFASPSRFF.

The genes are TRBV19 and TRBJ1-2, with D unclear. The germline V gene has CDR1 LNHDA and CDR2 SQIVND (reference sequence). V lost 7 bases and J 2 bases, leaving 14 bases between the germline ends. The CDR3 extends over 14 amino acids. The CDR3 loop reads CASTPGVRNYGYTF. The DNA of the CDR3 is TGTGCCAGTACCCCCGGAGTGAGGAACTATGGCTACACCTTC.

This clonotype was recorded a few times. The V gene is TRBV7-9, the J gene TRBJ1-1, with no clear D. Between the trimmed V and J ends, which lost 1 base and 4 bases, there was a span of 13 bases. This CDR3 spans 15 amino acids. The germline gives CDR1 SEHNR, CDR2 FQNEAQ (reference sequence). The CDR3 sequence is CASSLVEVVGTEAFF. The CDR3 DNA sequence: TGTGCCAGCAGCTTAGTCGAAGTGGTGGGCACTGAAGCTTTCTTT.

The genes are TRBV6-5 and TRBJ1-3; D gene unclear. The germline V gene encodes CDR1 MNHEY and CDR2 SVGAGI. This CDR3 contains 17 residues. Between the trimmed V and J ends, which lost 2 bases and 3 bases, there was a span of 17 bases. CDR3 region: CASSYRPPGQNGNTIYF. The CDR3 DNA follows: TGTGCCAGCAGTTACCGCCCGCCCGGCCAAAATGGAAACACCATATATTTT.

This clonotype was picked up one time. The J gene is TRBJ1-1, the V gene TRBV11-1, with D possibly being TRBD1 (6 bases). The V end was cut by 5 bases, the J end by 0 bases, with 16 bases between. Germline CDR1 and CDR2: SGHAT and FQDESV (reference sequence). This CDR3 contains 16 residues. The CDR3 sequence: CASSPAQGHMNTEAFF. Written as DNA, the CDR3 is TGTGCCAGCAGCCCAGCCCAGGGACACATGAACACTGAAGCTTTCTTT.

This clonotype has only a few counts. The chain joins TRBV6-2 or TRBV6-3 to TRBJ2-7; 7 bases are a match to TRBD2. Germline CDR1 reads MNHEY; CDR2 reads SVGEGT. Trimming cost V 8 bases and J 3 bases; bases outside gene matches: 7. The CDR3 is made up of 13 amino acids. CDR3 coding DNA: TGTGCCAGCCGCCTAGCGGAATACTACGAGCAGTACTTC. Its translation is CASRLAEYYEQYF.

This sequence joins TRBV30 and TRBJ2-2, with 10 positions matching TRBD2. CDR3 length equals 12 residues. J was trimmed by 7 bases and V by 6 bases; bases with no gene match: 2. Germline V CDR1 and CDR2: GTSNPN, SVGIG (reference sequence). CDR3 sequence: CACSGGLGELFF. The CDR3 DNA sequence: TGTGCCTGTAGCGGGGGGCTCGGGGAGCTGTTTTTT.